Below are 31 T cell receptor beta chains sequenced from a single sample in a study of blood T cell repertoires in COVID-19. The assay was immunoSEQ multiplex PCR, and TCRdb's table has in-frame clones only and misses some. The top ten hold approximately 4.4% of the sample, which has about 340,000 clones, around 86% seen once. The sequencing sample was made of PBMCs or T cells enriched from blood (not recorded which). All receptors come from a middle-aged woman with acute COVID-19.

The gene calls are TRBV10-3 and TRBJ2-5; maybe TRBD1 (5 bases). V was shortened by 4 bases and J by 6 bases, with 12 bases between the two germline ends. Germline CDR1 reads ENHRY; CDR2 reads SYGVKD. The CDR3 length is 13 residues. CDR3 sequence: CAISVSREQTQYF. The CDR3 DNA follows: TGTGCCATCAGTGTTAGCAGGGAACAGACCCAGTACTTC.

The rearrangement joins TRBV3-1 (or the pseudogene TRBV3-2) to TRBJ2-1; 7 bases are a match to TRBD1. The germline V gene has CDR1 LGHDT and CDR2 YNNKEL (reference sequence). The CDR3 sequence is 15 residues long. J lost 2 bases, V lost 2 bases, and 3 bases had no gene match. CDR3 sequence (DNA): TGTGCCAGCAGCCAACCCGGGACAGCCTACAATGAGCAGTTCTTC. It specifies CASSQPGTAYNEQFF.

There are a few counts of this clone. The chain recombines TRBV7-3 with TRBJ2-1; D is unresolved. Deletions cut 1 base from V and 0 bases from J, with 7 bases between. CDR1 is SGHTA, CDR2 FQGTGA, per germline. This CDR3 spans 15 amino acids. The CDR3: CASSLNPSSYNEQFF. CDR3 DNA: TGTGCCAGCAGCTTAAACCCGAGCTCCTACAATGAGCAGTTCTTC.

This clone was counted between two and nine times. This chain links TRBV14 with TRBJ1-6; no firm D call. Germline loops: CDR1 SGHDN, CDR2 FVKESK. The V end lost 4 bases, the J end lost 5 bases, and 12 bases lay between the germline ends. This CDR3 region has 15 residues. This CDR3 is CASSRYSLDNSPLHF. The DNA of the CDR3 is TGTGCCAGCAGCCGATACAGCCTCGATAATTCACCCCTCCACTTT. The full variable domain, in which reference TRBV14 and TRBJ1-6 provide the parts outside the CDR3, is EAGVTQFPSHSVIEKGQTVTLRCDPISGHDNLYWYRRVMGKEIKFLLHFVKESKQDESGMPNNRFLAERTGGTYSTLKVQPAELEDSGVYFCASSRYSLDNSPLHFGNGTRLTVT.

The V gene is TRBV11-3, the J gene TRBJ2-7, with TRBD1 identical over 10 bases. Trimming removed 3 bases from V and 4 bases from J; junction bases left unmatched: 3. The CDR3 is 14 amino acids. Germline V gives CDR1 SGHNT, CDR2 YENEEA. The CDR3 DNA is TGTGCCAGCAGCTTGGGGGGACAGGGGTACGAGCAGTACTTC. Amino acid sequence: CASSLGGQGYEQYF. The full variable domain, rest sourced from reference TRBV11-3 and TRBJ2-7, is EAGVVQSPRYKIIEKKQPVAFWCNPISGHNTLYWYLQNLGQGPELLIRYENEEAVDDSQLPKDRFSAERLKGVDSTLKIQPAELGDSAVYLCASSLGGQGYEQYFGPGTRLTVT.

This sequence joins TRBV5-1 and TRBJ2-7, with 9 bases aligning to TRBD1. J was trimmed by 3 bases and V by 0 bases; bases with no gene match: 4. Germline V lookup: CDR1 SGHRS, CDR2 YFSETQ. The CDR3 is made up of 15 amino acids. The CDR3 loop reads CASSLDGTGYYEQYF. Here the CDR3 DNA reads TGCGCCAGCAGCTTGGATGGGACAGGGTACTACGAGCAGTACTTC.

The rearrangement uses TRBV28 and TRBJ1-1, with TRBD1 matching 7 bases. CDR3 size: 12 residues. J gave up 7 bases and V 3 bases, and 2 bases lay outside the gene matches. Per germline, CDR1 MDHEN and CDR2 SYDVKM. The CDR3, as DNA: TGTGCCAGCAGTTTCACAGGGGATGAAGCTTTCTTT. Its protein is CASSFTGDEAFF.

J is TRBJ1-5 and V is TRBV4-2, with D maybe TRBD1 (6 bases). CDR1 is LGHNA, CDR2 YNFKEQ, per germline. The V end lost 8 bases, the J end lost 0 bases, and 17 bases lay between the germline ends. The CDR3 length is 16 residues. The CDR3 nucleotides are TGTGCCAGCGCTCAGTGGGAGGGGGGTAGCAATCAGCCCCAGCATTTT. It specifies CASAQWEGGSNQPQHF.

The chain employs TRBV7-3 and TRBJ1-4, with TRBD1 identical over 9 bases. CDR1 is SGHTA, CDR2 FQGTGA, per germline. V lost 0 bases to trimming and J lost 5 bases; unmatched junction nucleotides: 1. This CDR3 has 15 amino acids. The CDR3 coding sequence is TGTGCCAGCAGCTTAACGGGACAGGGAAATGAAAAACTGTTTTTT. It is translated as CASSLTGQGNEKLFF.

This clone was counted once. The chain employs TRBV21-1 and TRBJ1-4. TRBV21-1 is flagged as a pseudogene. The CDR3 sequence is 17 residues long. The CDR3 nucleotides read TGTGCCAGCAGCAAAGCGCTTGGAGCCGCAACTAATGAAAAACTGTTTTTT. It specifies CASSKALGAATNEKLFF.

The chain recombines TRBV4-2 with TRBJ1-1, with TRBD1 matching over 7 bases. With 3 bases clipped from V and 0 bases from J, the junction kept 4 bases outside the gene matches. This CDR3 has 15 residues. In germline, CDR1 is LGHNA, CDR2 YNFKEQ. The CDR3 sequence is CASSQMTGMNTEAFF. CDR3 coding DNA: TGTGCCAGCAGCCAGATGACAGGGATGAACACTGAAGCTTTCTTT.

The chain combines TRBV3-1 (or the pseudogene TRBV3-2) with TRBJ2-1, with 9 positions matching TRBD1. The V segment lost 1 base and the J segment 6 bases; nucleotides outside the gene matches: 4. Germline assignment: CDR1 LGHDT and CDR2 YNNKEL (reference sequence). CDR3 length equals 15 residues. The CDR3 protein is CASSQGVGQGNEQFF. The DNA of the CDR3 is TGTGCCAGCAGCCAAGGGGTGGGACAGGGCAATGAGCAGTTCTTC.

J is TRBJ1-5 and V is TRBV4-2; maybe TRBD1 (6 bases). V was shortened by 5 bases and J by 0 bases, with 11 bases between the two germline ends. The CDR3 spans 15 residues. Germline assignment: CDR1 LGHNA and CDR2 YNFKEQ. The CDR3 DNA reads as TGTGCCAGCAGCACGGACAGCCATAGCAATCAGCCCCAGCATTTT. Its translation: CASSTDSHSNQPQHF.

The V call is TRBV9, the J call TRBJ2-5; 7 bases are a match to TRBD1. Germline CDR1 SGDLS, CDR2 YYNGEE. The CDR3 runs to 12 residues. With V trimmed by 3 bases and J by 4 bases, 0 bases remained unmatched. CDR3 nucleotides: TGTGCCAGCAGCGCAGGGGGAGAGACCCAGTACTTC. Protein product: CASSAGGETQYF.

Only one count was recorded for this clone. The chain joins TRBV5-1 to TRBJ2-1; 13 bases line up with TRBD2. CDR1 is SGHRS, CDR2 YFSETQ, per germline. CDR3 size: 16 residues. V shed 0 bases, J shed 8 bases, and the junction held 5 bases outside the gene matches. Written as DNA, the CDR3 is TGCGCCAGCAGCTTGGGGACTAGCGGGAGATGGGATGAGCAGTTCTTC. Encoded protein: CASSLGTSGRWDEQFF.

The V gene is TRBV27, the J gene TRBJ1-5; a weak D match, TRBD1 (5 bases). The germline V gene has CDR1 MNHEY and CDR2 SMNVEV (reference sequence). The CDR3 runs 17 residues. V shed 1 base and J shed 1 base, with 14 bases lying between them. The CDR3 region has the DNA TGTGCCAGCAGTTTATTGTCATCGGGGGGAAGCAATCAGCCCCAGCATTTT. Its protein is CASSLLSSGGSNQPQHF.

This chain joins TRBV3-1 (or the pseudogene TRBV3-2) and TRBJ1-4, with D perhaps TRBD1 (5 bases). The germline V gene encodes CDR1 LGHDT and CDR2 YNNKEL (reference sequence). CDR3 length: 15 residues. V lost 4 bases, J lost 8 bases, and 17 bases lay in between. The CDR3 loop is CASSPRQSKGEKLFF. CDR3 in DNA: TGTGCCAGCAGCCCACGACAGTCCAAGGGAGAAAAACTGTTTTTT.

This chain links TRBV28 with TRBJ1-2; D is unresolved. The CDR3 length is 15 residues. V lost 7 bases and J lost 6, with 21 bases in between. In germline, CDR1 is MDHEN, CDR2 SYDVKM. The CDR3, as DNA: TGTGCCAGCACCCCTTTGACTGGGAGGGTCCATGGCTACACCTTC. This sequence encodes CASTPLTGRVHGYTF.

The chain employs TRBV27 and TRBJ1-1; a weak D match, TRBD1 (5 bases). This CDR3 is 16 amino acids long. The V gene's germline CDR1 is MNHEY and CDR2 SMNVEV (reference sequence). V was pared by 3 bases and J by 0 bases, with 14 bases between. The CDR3 protein is CASSFGPTAMNTEAFF. The CDR3 DNA is TGTGCCAGCAGTTTCGGCCCGACAGCCATGAACACTGAAGCTTTCTTT.

V is TRBV12-3 or TRBV12-4 and J is TRBJ2-3, with no clear D. Trimming removed 2 bases from V and 0 bases from J, with 3 bases in between. This CDR3 contains 13 residues. The CDR3 DNA is TGTGCCAGCAGTTTACAAAGCACAGATACGCAGTATTTT. Translated: CASSLQSTDTQYF.

This sequence joins TRBV7-2 and TRBJ2-3; D ambiguous. Looked up from germline, CDR1 is SGHTA and CDR2 is FQGNSA. V lost 2 bases to trimming and J lost 4 bases, with 16 bases between them. The CDR3 has 16 residues. CDR3 DNA: TGTGCCAGCAGCTTATCGGTTGGTAGTACGGCAGATACGCAGTATTTT. It codes for CASSLSVGSTADTQYF.

The rearrangement uses TRBV27 and TRBJ1-2, with D maybe TRBD1 (6 bases). CDR1 and CDR2 from the germline V gene are MNHEY and SMNVEV (reference sequence). The CDR3 is 13 residues long. V was shortened by 4 bases and J by 8 bases, with 14 bases between the two germline ends. In DNA form, the CDR3 reads TGTGCCAGCAGTTACCGGGACAAACGCGGCTACACCTTC. It is translated as CASSYRDKRGYTF.

DNA of the CDR3: TGTGCCAGTAGTCCTAAGACAAATATGAACACTGAAGCTTTCTTT. Residues: CASSPKTNMNTEAFF. The J gene is TRBJ1-1, the V gene TRBV19; D not resolved. The V end lost 5 bases, the J end lost 0 bases, and 13 bases lay between the germline ends. Looked up from germline, CDR1 is LNHDA and CDR2 is SQIVND (reference sequence). The CDR3 has 15 residues.

J is TRBJ2-5 and V is TRBV7-9; tentatively, D is TRBD1 (5 bases). This CDR3 is 15 amino acids long. V was cut by 5 bases and J by 1 base, with 14 bases left in between. The germline gives CDR1 SEHNR, CDR2 FQNEAQ (reference sequence). Written as DNA, the CDR3 is TGTGCCAGCAGCCCAACCAGGGCGCTCCAAGAGACCCAGTACTTC. Protein sequence: CASSPTRALQETQYF.

The chain links TRBV27 to TRBJ1-1, with TRBD1 as a possible D gene (5 bases). The germline gives CDR1 MNHEY, CDR2 SMNVEV (reference sequence). CDR3 length equals 16 residues. Trimming shortened V by 3 bases and J by 2 bases, and 16 bases separated the two germline ends. CDR3 sequence: CASSLWLGGSNTEAFF. CDR3 nucleotides: TGTGCCAGCAGTTTGTGGTTGGGGGGATCAAACACTGAAGCTTTCTTT.

The rearrangement joins TRBV28 to TRBJ1-2; D might be TRBD1 (6 bases). This CDR3 contains 13 residues. Trimming removed 3 bases at V and 7 bases at J, with 12 bases between. Germline-derived CDR1 and CDR2 are MDHEN and SYDVKM. The CDR3 reads CASSLRQVLGYTF. The DNA for the CDR3 is TGTGCCAGCAGTTTGCGACAGGTGCTTGGCTACACCTTC.

The J gene is TRBJ1-2, the V gene TRBV28; D remains unclear. This CDR3 contains 15 residues. V was cut by 3 bases and J by 4 bases, with 15 bases left in between. The germline CDR1 and CDR2 sequences are MDHEN and SYDVKM. This CDR3 reads CASSFRSTAGYGYTF. Here the CDR3 DNA reads TGTGCCAGCAGTTTCCGATCCACAGCGGGCTATGGCTACACCTTC.

This CDR3 reads CASSVGWTGTYEQYF. In nucleotides, the CDR3 is TGTGCCAGCAGCGTAGGATGGACAGGGACCTACGAGCAGTACTTC. The rearrangement joins TRBV9 to TRBJ2-7, with 8 positions matching TRBD1. Germline CDR1 and CDR2: SGDLS and YYNGEE. With V trimmed by 0 bases and J by 2 bases, 4 bases remained unmatched. The CDR3 sequence is 15 residues long.

J is TRBJ1-5 and V is TRBV24-1; the match to TRBD1 covers 10 bases. J gave up 3 bases and V 4 bases, and 5 bases lay outside the gene matches. The CDR3 contains 16 residues. Germline loops: CDR1 KGHDR, CDR2 SFDVKD. The CDR3 here is CATSEGGTGVNQPQHF. CDR3 sequence (DNA): TGTGCCACCAGTGAGGGCGGGACAGGGGTCAATCAGCCCCAGCATTTT.

V is TRBV7-2 and J is TRBJ2-3; 9 nucleotides agree with TRBD2. This CDR3 region has 15 residues. Per the germline V gene, CDR1 is SGHTA and CDR2 is FQGNSA. V lost 5 bases to trimming and J lost 2 bases; unmatched junction nucleotides: 5. In DNA form, the CDR3 reads TGTGCCAGCAGCCCTTCTAGCGGGGTCACAGATACGCAGTATTTT. Its translation is CASSPSSGVTDTQYF.

V gene TRBV2 combines with J gene TRBJ2-3, with D unclear. CDR1 and CDR2 from the germline V gene are SNHLY and FYNNEI. This CDR3 comprises 13 residues. Between the trimmed V and J ends, which lost 6 bases and 3 bases, there was a span of 10 bases. The CDR3 coding sequence is TGTGCCAGCAGAGCCGACACTACAGATACGCAGTATTTT. Translated, it gives CASRADTTDTQYF.